These 20 T cell receptor beta chains were all obtained from the same sample, sequenced in a study of blood T cells in healthy people across ages (dated by TCRdb to between 2014 and 2017). Library creation used 5' RACE. The run used an Illumina HiSeq 2500. A second about 7 to 12 cycle PCR used a sample-barcoded 5' primer and a J-beta primer mix. The public sequencing data were trimmed at Q25 with fastp and processed into clonotypes with MiXCR by TCRdb, which kept only in-frame beta chains. CDR3 protein duplicates are merged, each entry listing the most common genes and DNA. The sample table shows 1 million or so distinct CDR3 sequences, and about 23% are seen once. The top ten hold around 0.75% of the sample. This sample also appeared in a second study, on T cells of mothers and their children.

The material sequenced was blood. These receptors all stem from a girl aged 2-10 years in good health.

Only a few counts were recorded for this clonotype. The rearrangement joins TRBV12-3 or TRBV12-4 to TRBJ1-1; D perhaps matches TRBD1 (5 bases). V lost 4 bases and J lost 0, with 9 bases in between. The CDR3 runs to 14 residues. CDR3 nucleotide sequence: TGTGCCAGCAGTTGGGGACGGGTGAACACTGAAGCTTTCTTT. Its translation: CASSWGRVNTEAFF.

This clonotype turned up a few times. The V and J genes are TRBV5-5 and TRBJ1-2, with a tentative D call TRBD1 (5 bases). Per the germline V gene, CDR1 is SGHKS and CDR2 is YYEKEE (reference sequence). The V end was cut by 4 bases, the J end by 8 bases, with 18 bases between. The CDR3 extends over 14 amino acids. CDR3 sequence: CASSGIRALGGYTF. For the CDR3, the DNA is TGTGCCAGCAGCGGAATCAGGGCGCTGGGAGGCTACACCTTC.

This clonotype was seen only once. The chain recombines TRBV6-8 with TRBJ1-1, with D perhaps matching TRBD1 (5 bases). Trimming took 6 bases from V and 2 from J, leaving 10 bases between them. The CDR3 extends over 13 amino acids. Germline CDR1 MNHGY, CDR2 SAAAGT. The CDR3 bases are TGTGCCAGCAGGACAGTCGGAAACACTGAAGCTTTCTTT. This sequence encodes CASRTVGNTEAFF.

The sample holds a few counts of this clonotype. This chain links TRBV20-1 with TRBJ2-5; 8 nucleotides align to TRBD2. The tail of the sequence fits TRBJ2-1 better, so the J call may be wrong. This CDR3 is 14 amino acids long. Germline loops: CDR1 DFQATT, CDR2 SNEGSKA (reference sequence). The DNA of the CDR3 is TGCAGTGCTAGAATAAGCGGGGGTTACAATGAGCAGTTCTTC. Translating gives CSARISGGYNEQFF.

The chain joins TRBV12-3 or TRBV12-4 to TRBJ2-1, with D perhaps matching TRBD2 (6 bases). V was pared by 6 bases and J by 2 bases, with 17 bases between. CDR3 length: 16 amino acids. The CDR3 reads CASSRESGSAYNEQFF. The CDR3 nucleotides read TGTGCCAGCAGCCGAGAAAGCGGGTCCGCCTACAATGAGCAGTTCTTC.

The V call is TRBV12-3 or TRBV12-4, the J call TRBJ2-7, with D possibly matching TRBD1 (5 bases). Deletions cut 4 bases from V and 0 bases from J, with 13 bases between. The CDR3 is 15 residues long. CDR3 protein: CASSSLFDSSYEQYF. In DNA, the CDR3 is TGTGCCAGCAGTTCCCTTTTTGACAGCTCCTACGAGCAGTACTTC.

J is TRBJ1-1 and V is TRBV13; TRBD1 matches 9 bases. The CDR3 runs to 14 residues. V lost 7 bases, J lost 4 bases, and 7 bases stayed unmatched. Germline values: CDR1 PRHDT, CDR2 FYEKMQ (reference sequence). CDR3 amino acids: CASTHGTGITEAFF. The CDR3 DNA sequence: TGTGCCAGCACCCACGGGACAGGGATCACTGAAGCTTTCTTT.

This clonotype was counted many times. This chain uses TRBV27 with TRBJ1-4; D not certain. The ends were cut back, 3 bases at V and 0 bases at J, with 8 bases in the middle. The CDR3 contains 15 residues. Germline V gene sequence: CDR1 MNHEY, CDR2 SMNVEV (reference sequence). The CDR3 sequence: CASSFSRATNEKLFF. CDR3 DNA: TGTGCCAGCAGTTTCTCGCGGGCAACTAATGAAAAACTGTTTTTT.

This clonotype was picked up a small number of times. A read error may account for a junction end that differs from germline. The genes are TRBV27 and TRBJ2-3, with D unresolved. The CDR3 runs 14 residues. Germline loops: CDR1 MNHEY, CDR2 SMNVEV (reference sequence). The CDR3 reads CAGSPNRDTDTQYF. The CDR3 nucleotides are TGTGCCGGCAGTCCCAATCGAGACACAGATACGCAGTATTTT.

The chain employs TRBV29-1 and TRBJ1-2; 7 positions match TRBD1. The germline CDR1 and CDR2 sequences are SQVTM and ANQGSEA. This CDR3 is 12 amino acids long. Trimming removed 6 bases from V and 4 bases from J; junction bases left unmatched: 5. Written as DNA, the CDR3 is TGCAGCGTCCTTCGGGACAGCTATGGCTACACCTTC. Its protein product is CSVLRDSYGYTF. The full variable domain, completed using reference TRBV29-1 and TRBJ1-2, is SAVISQKPSRDICQRGTSLTIQCQVDSQVTMMFWYRQQPGQSLTLIATANQGSEATYESGFVIDKFPISRPNLTFSTLTVSNMSPEDSSIYLCSVLRDSYGYTFGSGTRLTVV.

This clonotype was observed a handful of times. The chain carries TRBV5-6 and TRBJ2-5, with D maybe TRBD2 (7 bases). The J call may be faulty, since TRBJ2-7 better matches the DNA end. From germline, CDR1 is SGHDT and CDR2 YYEEEE. There are 15 residues in the CDR3. DNA of the CDR3: TGTGCCAGCAGCTTGGTAGGGGGGGGTTCCTACGAGCAGTACTTC. Protein sequence: CASSLVGGGSYEQYF.

V usage is TRBV29-1 and J usage is TRBJ2-7; 9 bases are a match to TRBD1. CDR1 is SQVTM and CDR2 is ANQGSEA in the germline V gene. The CDR3 length is 13 residues. Trimming cost V 6 bases and J 2 bases; bases outside gene matches: 5. This chain's CDR3 is CSVLTGGTYEQYF. CDR3 bases: TGCAGCGTCTTGACAGGGGGAACCTACGAGCAGTACTTC.

This clonotype turned up a few times. The CDR3 DNA reads TGTGCCACCAGTGATTTTAACACCGGGGAGCTGTTTTTT. The encoded protein is CATSDFNTGELFF. V is TRBV24-1 and J is TRBJ2-2; D is unclear. Trimming stripped 1 base from V and 2 bases from J, with 1 base between. The CDR3 is made up of 13 amino acids. The germline CDR1 and CDR2 sequences are KGHDR and SFDVKD.

The chain has TRBV28 and TRBJ2-1, with TRBD2 matching over 13 bases. CDR3 length equals 15 residues. With 5 bases clipped from V and 7 bases from J, the junction kept 5 bases outside the gene matches. Germline loops: CDR1 MDHEN, CDR2 SYDVKM. CDR3 region: CASSRTSGSLNEQFF. The CDR3 region has the DNA TGTGCCAGCAGTCGGACTAGCGGGAGTCTGAATGAGCAGTTCTTC.

The rearrangement joins TRBV20-1 to TRBJ1-1; D ambiguous. The V gene lost 2 bases and the J gene lost 1 base, with 8 bases spanning the gap. Looked up from germline, CDR1 is DFQATT and CDR2 is SNEGSKA (reference sequence). This CDR3 is built from 13 residues. CDR3 nucleotides: TGCAGTGCTAGACAGGACCCGAACACTGAAGCTTTCTTT. As protein: CSARQDPNTEAFF.

This clonotype has just a few counts. The V call is TRBV12-3 or TRBV12-4, the J call TRBJ2-3; D is perhaps TRBD2 (7 bases). The CDR3 is 14 amino acids. Trimming removed 8 bases from V and 2 bases from J, with 14 bases in between. In nucleotides, the CDR3 is TGTGCCAGCGCGGGGGCGGACGTCACAGATACGCAGTATTTT. Its protein is CASAGADVTDTQYF.

The CDR3 reads CASSRHDLAGVGPPDTQYF. CDR3 bases: TGTGCCAGCAGCCGCCACGATTTAGCGGGAGTGGGTCCCCCAGATACGCAGTATTTT. This chain uses TRBV7-2 with TRBJ2-3, with 9 bases identical to TRBD2. CDR3 length equals 19 residues. V gave up 5 bases and J gave up 4 bases; unmatched junction bases: 19. In germline, CDR1 is SGHTA, CDR2 FQGNSA.

The gene calls are TRBV5-1 and TRBJ1-2; 11 bases match TRBD1. The CDR3 has 13 residues. Trimming cost V 4 bases and J 7 bases; bases outside gene matches: 3. CDR1 SGHRS and CDR2 YFSETQ come from the germline V gene. The chain's CDR3 is CASSQDRGLGYTF. The CDR3 nucleotides are TGCGCCAGCAGCCAGGACAGGGGGCTTGGCTACACCTTC.

This clonotype was counted a few times. This chain links TRBV9 with TRBJ2-1; TRBD2 aligns across 8 bases. CDR1 and CDR2 from the germline V gene are SGDLS and YYNGEE. The CDR3 consists of 15 residues. V was clipped by 1 base and J by 10 bases; unmatched bases: 10. The CDR3 region is CASSVMSGGPNEQFF. The CDR3 bases are TGTGCCAGCAGCGTAATGAGCGGGGGCCCCAACGAGCAGTTCTTC.

This clonotype turned up a few times. The junction departs from germline at one end; a sequencing error may be responsible. This chain uses TRBV24-1 with TRBJ2-2; tentative D call: TRBD1 (6 bases). This CDR3 has 14 amino acids. CDR1 is KGHDR, CDR2 SFDVKD, per germline. DNA of the CDR3: TGTGCCACCAGAGGACAGCCGAACGCCGGGGAGCTGTTTTTT. This translates into CATRGQPNAGELFF.